The sequence of this T cell receptor (beta chain) was determined in a study of blood T cell repertoires in COVID-19. On the study more broadly: Sites across the United States, Italy and Spain contributed samples from acute and convalescent COVID-19. PBMCs, B-cell-depleted T cells, or T cells were the source of the cDNA or gDNA that made up the material.

The CDR3 sequence is 14 residues long. The germline CDR1 and CDR2 sequences are MNHEY and SVGAGI. The V end was cut by 4 bases, the J end by 5 bases, with 14 bases between. Assay: immunoSEQ multiplex PCR; the TCRdb copy retains only in-frame clones and omits some. There are some 200,000 clones in the sample; about 79% occur only once, and over 1.2% lies in the top ten. The chain uses TRBV6-5 and TRBJ1-2; D is ambiguous. Sequencing was performed on peripheral blood. The receptor's source is a woman aged 40 to 50 who had recovered from COVID-19. Here the CDR3 DNA reads TGTGCCAGCAGTTTAAAAAACCGGGATTATGGCTACACCTTC. This gives the protein CASSLKNRDYGYTF.